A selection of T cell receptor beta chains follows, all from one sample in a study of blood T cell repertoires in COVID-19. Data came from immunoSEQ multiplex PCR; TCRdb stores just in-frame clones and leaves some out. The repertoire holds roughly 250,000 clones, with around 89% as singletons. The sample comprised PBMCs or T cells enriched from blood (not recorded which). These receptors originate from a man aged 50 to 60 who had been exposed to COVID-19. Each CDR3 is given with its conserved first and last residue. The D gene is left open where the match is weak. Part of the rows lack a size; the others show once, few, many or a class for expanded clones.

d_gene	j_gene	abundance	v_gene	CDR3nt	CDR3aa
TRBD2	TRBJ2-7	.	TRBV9	TGTGCCAGCAGCCCCTCTCGGCTAGCGGGACCCTACGAGCAGTACTTC	CASSPSRLAGPYEQYF
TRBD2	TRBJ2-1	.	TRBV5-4	TGTGCCAGCAGCTTGGAACTAGCGGGAGATGAGCAGTTCTTC	CASSLELAGDEQFF
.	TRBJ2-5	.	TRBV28	TGTGCCAGCAACCGACCAGACACGGGGGAGACCCAGTACTTC	CASNRPDTGETQYF
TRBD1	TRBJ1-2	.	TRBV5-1	TGCGCCAGCAGCCCCCGGAGACAGGGCTATGGCTACACCTTC	CASSPRRQGYGYTF
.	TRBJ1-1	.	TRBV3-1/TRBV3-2	TGTGCCAGCAGCCAGGGGACATGGGACACTGAAGCTTTCTTT	CASSQGTWDTEAFF
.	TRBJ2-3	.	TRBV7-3	TGTGCCAGCAGCTCCCACGGGAAACCCACAGATACGCAGTATTTT	CASSSHGKPTDTQYF
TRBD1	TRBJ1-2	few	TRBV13	TGTGCCAGCCGACCGGAGGGGGCTCTCTATGGCTACACCTTC	CASRPEGALYGYTF
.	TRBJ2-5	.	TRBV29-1	TGCAGCGTTGAACTGGGAGGGGGGACCCAGTACTTC	CSVELGGGTQYF
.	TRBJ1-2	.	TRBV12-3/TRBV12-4	TGTGCCAGCAGTCGAGAGAGCTATGGCTACACCTTC	CASSRESYGYTF
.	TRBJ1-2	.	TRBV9	TGTGCCAGCAGCGCAACAGGACAGCGCTATGGCTACACCTTC	CASSATGQRYGYTF
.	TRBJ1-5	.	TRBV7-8	TGTGCCAGCAGCCGAGCGTTCGGACAGAGCAATCAGCCCCAGCATTTT	CASSRAFGQSNQPQHF
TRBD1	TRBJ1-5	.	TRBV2	TGTGCCAGCAGTCGGGACAGGTACAATCAGCCCCAGCATTTT	CASSRDRYNQPQHF
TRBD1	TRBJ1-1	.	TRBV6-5	TGTGCCAGCAGACCGACAGGGAGGACTGAAGCTTTCTTT	CASRPTGRTEAFF
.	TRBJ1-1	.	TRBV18	TGTGCCAGCTCACCTATGAGGGTACAGAACACTGAAGCTTTCTTT	CASSPMRVQNTEAFF
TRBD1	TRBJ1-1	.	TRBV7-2	TGTGCCAGCAGCCCACTGACAGGGCGAGCTTTCTTT	CASSPLTGRAFF
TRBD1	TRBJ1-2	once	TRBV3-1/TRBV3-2	TGTGCCAGCAGCCTCACTCAGGGGGAGGATGGCTACACCTTC	CASSLTQGEDGYTF
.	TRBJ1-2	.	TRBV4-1	TGCGCCAGCAGCCAGGGACCTCGCGCTAGGACAGCCAACTATGGCTACACCTTC	CASSQGPRARTANYGYTF
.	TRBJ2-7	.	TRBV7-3	TGTGCCAGCAGCTTACAGGGGTCGGCCGAGCAGTACTTC	CASSLQGSAEQYF
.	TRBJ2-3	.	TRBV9	TGTGCCAGCAGCTCCCGTACAGATACGCAGTATTTT	CASSSRTDTQYF
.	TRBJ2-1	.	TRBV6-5	TGTGCCAGCAACAACAGGGGGGGACGTGATGAGCAGTTCTTC	CASNNRGGRDEQFF
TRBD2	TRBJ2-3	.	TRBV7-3	TGTGCTTCCGGGACTAGCATAGATACGCAGTATTTT	CASGTSIDTQYF
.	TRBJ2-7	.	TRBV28	TGTGCCAGCACCGGACACAGGGGAGGAGAGCAGTACTTC	CASTGHRGGEQYF
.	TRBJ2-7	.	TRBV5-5	TGTGCCAGCAGCTTGGGACTTTGGAACGAGCAGTACTTC	CASSLGLWNEQYF
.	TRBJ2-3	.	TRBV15	TGTGCCACCAGCTCGAGTTTCAGGGGCACAGATACGCAGTATTTT	CATSSSFRGTDTQYF
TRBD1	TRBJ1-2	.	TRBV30	TGTGCCTGGAACAGGGGATACACCTTC	CAWNRGYTF
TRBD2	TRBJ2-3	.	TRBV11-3	TGTGCCAGCAGCTTAGGCGGGGGAGTAGATACGCAGTATTTT	CASSLGGGVDTQYF
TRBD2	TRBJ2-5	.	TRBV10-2	TGCGCCAGCAGTGGACTAGCGGGAGGAGAGACCCAGTACTTC	CASSGLAGGETQYF
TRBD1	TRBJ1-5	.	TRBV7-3	TGTGCCAGCAGCTCGAACCGGGACAGGGGGCATATTGGCGATCAGCCCCAGCATTTT	CASSSNRDRGHIGDQPQHF
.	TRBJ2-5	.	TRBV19	TGTGCCAGTAGTATAGGAACTAGCCAAGAGACCCAGTACTTC	CASSIGTSQETQYF
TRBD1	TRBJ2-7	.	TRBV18	TGTGCCAGCTCACCGGACAGGGGGTCCCACGAGCAGTACTTC	CASSPDRGSHEQYF
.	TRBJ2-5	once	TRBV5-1	TGCGCCAGCAGCTTGGGGACAGTCCAGACCCAGTACTTC	CASSLGTVQTQYF
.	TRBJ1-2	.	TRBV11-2	TGTGCCAGCAGCTTAAGGAGGGAAGCTGGCTACACCTTC	CASSLRREAGYTF
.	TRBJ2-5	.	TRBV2	TGTGCCACTTTTAGCGAGGAGACCCAGTACTTC	CATFSEETQYF
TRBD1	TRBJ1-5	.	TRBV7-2	TGTGCCAGCAGCAACACAGGGGCCAACAATCAGCCCCAGCATTTT	CASSNTGANNQPQHF
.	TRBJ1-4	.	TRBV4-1	TGCGCCAGCAGCCAAGGGGGGCATGGGGAAAAACTGTTTTTT	CASSQGGHGEKLFF
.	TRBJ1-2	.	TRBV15	TGTGCCACCAGCAGAGATCCGGGGGACGCTAACTATGGCTACACCTTC	CATSRDPGDANYGYTF
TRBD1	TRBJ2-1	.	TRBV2	TGTGCCAGCAGGAAAACAGGGGTTGGTAATGAGCAGTTCTTC	CASRKTGVGNEQFF
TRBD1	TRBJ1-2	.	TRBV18	TGTGCCAGCTCCCGGACAGGGCCTTCAACTAACTATGGCTACACCTTC	CASSRTGPSTNYGYTF
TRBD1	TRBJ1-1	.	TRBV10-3	TGTGCCATCAAGAGAGGACAGGGGATCACTGAAGCTTTCTTT	CAIKRGQGITEAFF
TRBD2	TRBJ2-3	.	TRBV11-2	TGTGCCAGCAGCCCCCGACTAGCGGGGGGGCTCACAGATACGCAGTATTTT	CASSPRLAGGLTDTQYF